This TCR beta chain was sequenced in a study of blood T cell repertoires in COVID-19. About the study: Samples taken during acute and convalescent COVID-19 were collected in the United States, Italy and Spain. PBMCs, B-cell-depleted T cells, or T cells provided the cDNA or gDNA that made up the material.

V was pared by 3 bases and J by 5 bases, with 16 bases between. The CDR3 extends over 15 amino acids. CDR1 KGHSH and CDR2 LQKENI come from the germline V gene. Authors' analysis steps: Scientists estimated how many nucleated cells there were by amplifying reference gene primers. Profiled with immunoSEQ multiplex PCR; TCRdb holds only in-frame clones, not every one. V and J calls and clone size come straight from that table; D and trimming were deduced from the DNA. The sample has 200,000 to 250,000 clones; around 82% are singletons. The clonotype originates from a woman in her 70s with acute or convalescent COVID-19. The sample was peripheral blood. The chain links TRBV18 to TRBJ1-1; weak D call: TRBD1 (6 bases). The CDR3 is CASSPIQGSGTEAFF. In DNA form, the CDR3 reads TGTGCCAGCTCACCCATACAGGGATCCGGGACTGAAGCTTTCTTT. The full variable domain, in which reference TRBV18 and TRBJ1-1 provide the parts outside the CDR3, is NAGVMQNPRHLVRRRGQEARLRCSPMKGHSHVYWYRQLPEEGLKFMVYLQKENIIDESGMPKERFSAEFPKEGPSILRIQQVVRGDSAAYFCASSPIQGSGTEAFFGQGTRLTVV.